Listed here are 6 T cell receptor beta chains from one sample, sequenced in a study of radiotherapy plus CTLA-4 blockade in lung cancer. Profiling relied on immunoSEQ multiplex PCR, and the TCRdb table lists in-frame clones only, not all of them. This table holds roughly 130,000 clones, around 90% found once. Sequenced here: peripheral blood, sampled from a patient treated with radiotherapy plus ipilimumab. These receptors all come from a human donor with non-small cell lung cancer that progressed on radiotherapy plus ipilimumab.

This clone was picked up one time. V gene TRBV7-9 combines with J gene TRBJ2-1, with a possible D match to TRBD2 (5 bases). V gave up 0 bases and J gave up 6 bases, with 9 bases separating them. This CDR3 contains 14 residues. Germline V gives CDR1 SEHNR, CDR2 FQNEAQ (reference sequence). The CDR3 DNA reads TGTGCCAGCAGCTTAGCGACCGGAGGCAATGAGCAGTTCTTC. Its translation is CASSLATGGNEQFF.

The CDR3 bases are TGTGCCAGCACTCTCTCGCGCGGGAACACTGAAGCTTTCTTT. It translates to CASTLSRGNTEAFF. The rearrangement links TRBV27 to TRBJ1-1; D is unresolved. Between the trimmed V and J ends, which lost 7 bases and 1 base, there was a span of 13 bases. Germline CDR1 is MNHEY and CDR2 is SMNVEV (reference sequence). The CDR3 extends over 14 amino acids.

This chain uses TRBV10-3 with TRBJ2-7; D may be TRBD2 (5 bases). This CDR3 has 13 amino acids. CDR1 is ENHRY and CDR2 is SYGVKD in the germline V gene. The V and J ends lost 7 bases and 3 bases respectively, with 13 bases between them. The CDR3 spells CAINPGMSYEQYF. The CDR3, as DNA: TGTGCCATCAATCCCGGGATGAGCTACGAGCAGTACTTC.

For the CDR3, the DNA is TGTGCCAGCAGCCCCCAAGCTAGCGGGAAAAATGAGCAGTTCTTC. Its translation is CASSPQASGKNEQFF. The chain carries TRBV13 and TRBJ2-1; the match to TRBD2 covers 9 bases. The V gene end was trimmed by 5 bases and the J gene end by 7 bases; junction bases not matched to a gene: 9. Per the germline V gene, CDR1 is PRHDT and CDR2 is FYEKMQ (reference sequence). This CDR3 comprises 15 residues.

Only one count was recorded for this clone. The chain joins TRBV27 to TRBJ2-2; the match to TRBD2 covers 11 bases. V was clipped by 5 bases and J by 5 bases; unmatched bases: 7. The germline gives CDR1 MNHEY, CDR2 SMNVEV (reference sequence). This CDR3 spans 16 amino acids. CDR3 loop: CASSLRLAGKTGELFF. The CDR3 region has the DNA TGTGCCAGCAGTCTCCGACTAGCGGGAAAAACCGGGGAGCTGTTTTTT.

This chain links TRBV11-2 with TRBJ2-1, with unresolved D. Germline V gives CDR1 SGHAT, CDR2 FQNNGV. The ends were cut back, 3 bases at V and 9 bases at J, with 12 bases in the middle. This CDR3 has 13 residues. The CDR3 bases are TGTGCCAGCAGCTTTGGGTTTCCTAGTGAGCAGTTCTTC. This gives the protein CASSFGFPSEQFF. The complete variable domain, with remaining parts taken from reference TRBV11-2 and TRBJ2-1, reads EAGVAQSPRYKIIEKRQSVAFWCNPISGHATLYWYQQILGQGPKLLIQFQNNGVVDDSQLPKDRFSAERLKGVDSTLKIQPAKLEDSAVYLCASSFGFPSEQFFGPGTRLTVL.